These 13 T cell receptor beta chains were sequenced from one sample in a study of cytomegalovirus exposure and HLA in healthy donors. The PCR was carried out with 60 Vbeta primers and 13 Jbeta primers. Sequencing used immunoSEQ multiplex PCR; TCRdb keeps in-frame clones, though not all of them. The sample has about 160,000 clones; roughly 83% are singletons. The sequencing input was PBMCs. The receptors originated from a man aged 25 to 45 in good health and CMV-seronegative.

This chain connects TRBV5-4 to TRBJ2-1, with 11 bases matching TRBD2. Germline CDR1 reads SGHNT; CDR2 reads YYREEE (reference sequence). V shed 1 base, J shed 7 bases, and the junction held 7 bases outside the gene matches. CDR3 length: 16 amino acids. CDR3 bases: TGTGCCAGCAGCTTGACCTTAGCGGGAGGGAGGAATGAGCAGTTCTTC. The encoded protein is CASSLTLAGGRNEQFF. Using reference TRBV5-4 and TRBJ2-1 for the parts outside the CDR3, the full variable domain is ETGVTQSPTHLIKTRGQQVTLRCSSQSGHNTVSWYQQALGQGPQFIFQYYREEENGRGNFPPRFSGLQFPNYSSELNVNALELDDSALYLCASSLTLAGGRNEQFFGPGTRLTVL.

The V and J genes are TRBV4-3 and TRBJ1-2; no clear D. The CDR3 length is 15 residues. CDR1 LGHNA and CDR2 YSLEER come from the germline V gene. The germline V and J ends were trimmed by 0 bases and 2 bases, with 10 bases remaining between them. CDR3: CASSQDFQNNYGYTF. The CDR3 DNA sequence: TGCGCCAGCAGCCAAGATTTCCAGAACAACTATGGCTACACCTTC.

Notes on this clone: The junction departs from the called germline gene at one end, perhaps through a read error. This chain links TRBV4-2 with TRBJ2-1; 7 bases fit TRBD2. CDR1 is LGHNA, CDR2 YNFKEQ, per germline. The CDR3 totals 15 residues. In DNA form, the CDR3 reads TGTGCCAGCAGCCAGGCTAGCGGTTCCTCCAATGAGCAGTTCTTC. It is translated as CASSQASGSSNEQFF.

There are a few counts of this clone. The rearrangement uses TRBV15 and TRBJ1-2; the match to TRBD1 covers 9 bases. V lost 1 base and J lost 1; bases outside the gene matches: 4. CDR3 length: 16 amino acids. Germline CDR1 reads LNHNV; CDR2 reads YYDKDF (reference sequence). DNA for the CDR3: TGTGCCACCAGCAGAGGGGACAGGGTCGATAACTATGGCTACACCTTC. Its translation: CATSRGDRVDNYGYTF.

The chain recombines TRBV5-1 with TRBJ2-3, with 10 positions matching TRBD2. Germline loops: CDR1 SGHRS, CDR2 YFSETQ. The CDR3 is 17 residues long. The J segment lost 6 bases and the V segment lost 0 bases, leaving 10 bases of the junction unmatched. For the CDR3, the DNA is TGCGCCAGCAGCTTGGCCCGGGCTAGCGGGAGTGTCGATACGCAGTATTTT. This codes for CASSLARASGSVDTQYF.

This rearrangement joins TRBV10-1 to TRBJ2-5, with TRBD1 matching 8 bases. This CDR3 has 15 residues. The V gene end was trimmed by 5 bases and the J gene end by 4 bases; junction bases not matched to a gene: 9. CDR1 and CDR2 (germline): WNHNN, SYGVQD (reference sequence). CDR3 DNA: TGCGCCAGCAGTTCGGACAGGGCTGGGCGAGAGACCCAGTACTTC. This encodes CASSSDRAGRETQYF.

In this sample, this clone turned up once. The chain employs TRBV27 and TRBJ1-2; 10 bases line up with TRBD1. The CDR3 consists of 13 residues. Germline V gives CDR1 MNHEY, CDR2 SMNVEV (reference sequence). Trimming took 8 bases from V and 7 from J; bases not matched to a gene: 7. The CDR3 DNA is TGTGCCAGCGGTACGTGGGACAGGGGTGGCTACACCTTC. The encoded protein is CASGTWDRGGYTF.

The CDR3 reads CASSQDVSGSFAEQYF. DNA of the CDR3: TGTGCCAGCAGCCAAGATGTTAGCGGGAGTTTTGCCGAGCAGTACTTC. The V call is TRBV4-2, the J call TRBJ2-7, with 9 bases fitting TRBD2. The CDR3 extends over 16 amino acids. Germline V gives CDR1 LGHNA, CDR2 YNFKEQ. The J segment lost 6 bases and the V segment lost 0 bases, leaving 9 bases of the junction unmatched.

The genes are TRBV4-3 and TRBJ1-2, with 8 bases identical to TRBD1. The CDR3 contains 15 residues. In germline, CDR1 is LGHNA, CDR2 YSLEER. Germline trimming cut 0 bases from V and 7 bases from J; bases unmatched to any gene: 7. CDR3: CASSQEWAGGFGYTF. The DNA for the CDR3 is TGCGCCAGCAGCCAAGAGTGGGCAGGGGGCTTTGGCTACACCTTC.

The chain joins TRBV2 to TRBJ1-1, with D perhaps matching TRBD1 (5 bases). The CDR3 is made up of 15 amino acids. Germline CDR1 and CDR2: SNHLY and FYNNEI. With 6 bases removed from V and 5 bases from J, the gap between germline ends came to 19 bases. As DNA, the CDR3 is TGTGCCAGCAGCCGCACATCAGGGTTGGAGACTGAAGCTTTCTTT. This translates into CASSRTSGLETEAFF.

V gene TRBV30 combines with J gene TRBJ2-3; 8 bases line up with TRBD2. V lost 1 base, J lost 2 bases, and 5 bases stayed unmatched. Germline CDR1 is GTSNPN and CDR2 is SVGIG (reference sequence). This CDR3 has 15 amino acids. The DNA for the CDR3 is TGTGCCTGGAGTGGACGGGGGGGGATCACAGATACGCAGTATTTT. The encoded protein is CAWSGRGGITDTQYF.

The chain carries TRBV18 and TRBJ1-1; D is perhaps TRBD1 (5 bases). Trimming removed 2 bases from V and 0 bases from J, with 10 bases in between. CDR3 size: 15 residues. The germline V gene encodes CDR1 KGHSH and CDR2 LQKENI. The CDR3 bases are TGTGCCAGCTCACCAAGGGACTCGTTGAACACTGAAGCTTTCTTT. Translated: CASSPRDSLNTEAFF.

The J gene is TRBJ2-7, the V gene TRBV5-4; 9 bases match TRBD1. This CDR3 region has 15 residues. V lost 4 bases and J lost 4; bases outside the gene matches: 9. Germline CDR1 reads SGHNT; CDR2 reads YYREEE (reference sequence). This chain's CDR3 is CASSHTGDRVYEQYF. The CDR3 DNA reads TGTGCCAGCAGCCACACAGGGGACAGGGTATACGAGCAGTACTTC.